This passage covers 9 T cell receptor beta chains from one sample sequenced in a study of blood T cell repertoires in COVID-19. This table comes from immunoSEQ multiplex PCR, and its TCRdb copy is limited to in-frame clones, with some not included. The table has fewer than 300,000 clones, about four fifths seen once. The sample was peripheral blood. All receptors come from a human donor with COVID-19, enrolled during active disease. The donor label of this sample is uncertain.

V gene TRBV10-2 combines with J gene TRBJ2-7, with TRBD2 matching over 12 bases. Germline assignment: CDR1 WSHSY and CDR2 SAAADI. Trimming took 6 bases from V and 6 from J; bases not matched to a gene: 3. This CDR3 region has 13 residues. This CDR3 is CASRTSGSREQYF. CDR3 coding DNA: TGCGCCAGCAGGACTAGCGGGAGTCGCGAGCAGTACTTC.

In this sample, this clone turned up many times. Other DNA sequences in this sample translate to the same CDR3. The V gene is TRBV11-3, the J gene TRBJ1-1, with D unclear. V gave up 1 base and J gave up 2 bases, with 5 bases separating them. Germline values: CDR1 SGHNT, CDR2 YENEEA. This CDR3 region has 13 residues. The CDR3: CASSLGSNTEAFF. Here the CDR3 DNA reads TGTGCCAGCAGCTTAGGCAGTAACACTGAAGCTTTCTTT.

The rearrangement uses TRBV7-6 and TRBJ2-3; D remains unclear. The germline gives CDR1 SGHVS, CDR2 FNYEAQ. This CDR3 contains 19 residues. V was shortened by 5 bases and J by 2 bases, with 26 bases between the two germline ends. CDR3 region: CASSPAFPSAPGDTDTQYF. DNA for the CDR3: TGTGCCAGCAGCCCAGCCTTCCCCTCAGCGCCCGGTGACACAGATACGCAGTATTTT. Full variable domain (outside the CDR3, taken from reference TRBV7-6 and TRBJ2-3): GAGVSQSPRYKVTKRGQDVALRCDPISGHVSLYWYRQALGQGPEFLTYFNYEAQQDKSGLPNDRFSAERPEGSISTLTIQRTEQRDSAMYRCASSPAFPSAPGDTDTQYFGPGTRLTVL.

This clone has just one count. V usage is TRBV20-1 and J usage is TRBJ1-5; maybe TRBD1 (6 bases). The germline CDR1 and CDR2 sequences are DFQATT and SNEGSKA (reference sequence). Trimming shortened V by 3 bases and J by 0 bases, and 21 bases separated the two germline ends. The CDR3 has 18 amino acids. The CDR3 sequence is CSASLQVGGAYSNQPQHF. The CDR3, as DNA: TGCAGTGCTAGTCTCCAGGTGGGGGGGGCATATAGCAATCAGCCCCAGCATTTT.

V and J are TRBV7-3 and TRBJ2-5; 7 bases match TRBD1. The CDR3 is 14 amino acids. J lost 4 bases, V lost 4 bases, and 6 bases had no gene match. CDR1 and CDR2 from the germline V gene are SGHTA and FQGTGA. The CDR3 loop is CASSSTGLLETQYF. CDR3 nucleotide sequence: TGTGCCAGCAGCTCGACAGGGTTATTAGAGACCCAGTACTTC. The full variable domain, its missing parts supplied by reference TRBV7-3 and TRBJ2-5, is GAGVSQTPSNKVTEKGKYVELRCDPISGHTALYWYRQSLGQGPEFLIYFQGTGAADDSGLPNDRFFAVRPEGSVSTLKIQRTERGDSAVYLCASSSTGLLETQYFGPGTRLLVL.

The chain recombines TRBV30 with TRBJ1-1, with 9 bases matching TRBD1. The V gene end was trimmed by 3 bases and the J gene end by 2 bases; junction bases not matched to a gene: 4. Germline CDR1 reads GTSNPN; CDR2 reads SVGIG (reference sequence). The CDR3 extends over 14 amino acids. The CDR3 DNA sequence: TGTGCCTGGAGCCCGGGACAGGGAAACACTGAAGCTTTCTTT. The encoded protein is CAWSPGQGNTEAFF.

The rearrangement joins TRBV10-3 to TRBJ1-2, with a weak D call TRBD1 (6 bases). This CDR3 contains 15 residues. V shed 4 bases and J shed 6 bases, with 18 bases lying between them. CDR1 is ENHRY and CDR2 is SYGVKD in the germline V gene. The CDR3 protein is CAISARGGALDGYTF. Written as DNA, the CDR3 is TGTGCCATCAGTGCCCGGGGGGGGGCACTAGATGGCTACACCTTC.

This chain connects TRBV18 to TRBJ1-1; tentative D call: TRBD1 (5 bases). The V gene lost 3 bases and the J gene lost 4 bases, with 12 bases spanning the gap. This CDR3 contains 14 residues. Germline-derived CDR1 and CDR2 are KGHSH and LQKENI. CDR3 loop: CASSPGMGPTEAFF. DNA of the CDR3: TGTGCCAGCTCACCCGGCATGGGGCCCACTGAAGCTTTCTTT. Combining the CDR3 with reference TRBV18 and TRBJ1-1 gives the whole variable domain NAGVMQNPRHLVRRRGQEARLRCSPMKGHSHVYWYRQLPEEGLKFMVYLQKENIIDESGMPKERFSAEFPKEGPSILRIQQVVRGDSAAYFCASSPGMGPTEAFFGQGTRLTVV.

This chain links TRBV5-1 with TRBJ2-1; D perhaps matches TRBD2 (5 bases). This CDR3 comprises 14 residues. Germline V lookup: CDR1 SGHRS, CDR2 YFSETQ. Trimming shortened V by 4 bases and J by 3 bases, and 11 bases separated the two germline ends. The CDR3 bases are TGCGCCAGCAGCGTGCTCGAGGGCTACAATGAGCAGTTCTTC. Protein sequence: CASSVLEGYNEQFF.